Below are 2 T cell receptor beta chains sequenced from a single sample in a study of cytomegalovirus exposure and HLA in healthy donors (dated by TCRdb to 2017 to 2019). Libraries came from the immunoSEQ multiplex PCR assay. For the multiplex PCR, a mixture combining 60 forward primers for TCR Vbeta segments and 13 reverse primers for TCR Jbeta segments was used. TCRdb obtained this table from immuneACCESS and retained in-frame rearrangements with V and J assigned. These tables miss some clones; where compared with another copy, unresolved V genes account for less than half of the shortfall, and the remainder is unexplained. The sample table lists 150,000 to 200,000 clones, roughly 90% of them with a count of one. About 0.23% of the sample comes from the top ten. Material for sequencing was PBMCs. The receptor set was obtained from a girl younger than two in good health and CMV-seronegative.

This sequence joins TRBV29-1 and TRBJ2-3, with 9 bases fitting TRBD2. CDR1 and CDR2 from the germline V gene are SQVTM and ANQGSEA. The junction had 4 bases not matched to a gene; V was cut back by 6 bases and J by 0 bases. This CDR3 has 14 amino acids. The CDR3 here is CSVATSGSTDTQYF. The CDR3 DNA reads as TGCAGCGTAGCAACTAGCGGGAGCACAGATACGCAGTATTTT.

This sequence joins TRBV4-2 and TRBJ2-7; D remains unclear. Trimming took 1 base from V and 7 from J, leaving 11 bases between them. CDR1 is LGHNA and CDR2 is YNFKEQ in the germline V gene. The CDR3 is 13 residues long. CDR3 sequence (DNA): TGTGCCAGCAGCCAAGTCCCTACGTGGGAGCAGTACTTC. It yields the protein CASSQVPTWEQYF.